This TCR beta chain was sequenced for a study of identifying expanded T cells in peripheral blood. Assay used: immunoSEQ multiplex PCR; TCRdb lists only in-frame clones, some missing. This sample has 75,000 to 90,000 clones; roughly 86% occur once, and the top ten carry 18%. This receptor was obtained from a person aged 18-70 years in good health. What was sequenced was blood.

CDR3 sequence reads: CASSEGPLDRGLAEAFF. The CDR3 DNA follows: TGTGCCAGCAGTGAAGGTCCCCTCGACAGGGGGCTGGCTGAAGCTTTCTTT. The chain recombines TRBV2 with TRBJ1-1, with 10 bases aligning to TRBD1. Germline V CDR1 and CDR2: SNHLY, FYNNEI. With 1 base clipped from V and 6 bases from J, the junction kept 11 bases outside the gene matches. CDR3 length: 17 amino acids.